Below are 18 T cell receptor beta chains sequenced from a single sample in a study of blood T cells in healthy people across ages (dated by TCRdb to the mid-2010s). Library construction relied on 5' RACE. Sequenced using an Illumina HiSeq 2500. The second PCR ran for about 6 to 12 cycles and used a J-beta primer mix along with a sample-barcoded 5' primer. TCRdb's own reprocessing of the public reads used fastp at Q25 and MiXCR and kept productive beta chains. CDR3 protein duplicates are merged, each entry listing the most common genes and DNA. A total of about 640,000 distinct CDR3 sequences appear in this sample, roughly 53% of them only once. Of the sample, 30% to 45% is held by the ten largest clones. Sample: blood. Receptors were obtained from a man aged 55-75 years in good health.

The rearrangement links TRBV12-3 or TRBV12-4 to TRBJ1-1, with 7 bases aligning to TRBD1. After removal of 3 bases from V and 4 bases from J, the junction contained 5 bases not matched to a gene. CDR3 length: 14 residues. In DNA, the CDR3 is TGTGCCAGCAGTTTTAGGGGGCTCGGCACTGAAGCTTTCTTT. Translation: CASSFRGLGTEAFF.

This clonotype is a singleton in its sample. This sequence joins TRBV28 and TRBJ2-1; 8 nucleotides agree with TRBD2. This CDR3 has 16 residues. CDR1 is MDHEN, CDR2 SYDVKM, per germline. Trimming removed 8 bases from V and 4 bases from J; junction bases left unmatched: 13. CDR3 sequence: CASVGWGSGVYNEQFF. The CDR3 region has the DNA TGTGCCAGCGTCGGGTGGGGTAGCGGGGTTTACAATGAGCAGTTCTTC.

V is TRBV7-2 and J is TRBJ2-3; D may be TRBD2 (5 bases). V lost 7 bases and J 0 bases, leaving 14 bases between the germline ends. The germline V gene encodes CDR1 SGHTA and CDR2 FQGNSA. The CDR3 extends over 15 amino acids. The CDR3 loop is CASNPGGASTDTQYF. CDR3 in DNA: TGTGCCAGCAACCCTGGAGGAGCGAGCACAGATACGCAGTATTTT.

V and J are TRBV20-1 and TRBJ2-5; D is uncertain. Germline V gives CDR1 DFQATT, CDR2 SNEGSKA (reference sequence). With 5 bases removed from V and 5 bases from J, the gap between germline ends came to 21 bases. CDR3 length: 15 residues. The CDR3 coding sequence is TGCAGTGCTCCGCCTGCTGCCGGAAACTTGGAGACCCAGTACTTC. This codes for CSAPPAAGNLETQYF.

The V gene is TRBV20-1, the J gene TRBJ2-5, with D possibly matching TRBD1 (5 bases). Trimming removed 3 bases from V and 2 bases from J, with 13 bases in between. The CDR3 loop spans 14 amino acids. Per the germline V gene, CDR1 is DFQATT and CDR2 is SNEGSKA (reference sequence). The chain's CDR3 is CSASKGAGQETQYF. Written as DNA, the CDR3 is TGCAGTGCTAGTAAAGGGGCAGGACAAGAGACCCAGTACTTC.

DNA of the CDR3: TGTGCCAGCAGTCCACAGGGATTCGGCTATGGCTACACCTTC. This translates into CASSPQGFGYGYTF. The rearrangement joins TRBV2 to TRBJ1-2, with a possible D match to TRBD1 (6 bases). The CDR3 length is 14 residues. Germline-derived CDR1 and CDR2 are SNHLY and FYNNEI. V gave up 5 bases and J gave up 4 bases, with 14 bases separating them.

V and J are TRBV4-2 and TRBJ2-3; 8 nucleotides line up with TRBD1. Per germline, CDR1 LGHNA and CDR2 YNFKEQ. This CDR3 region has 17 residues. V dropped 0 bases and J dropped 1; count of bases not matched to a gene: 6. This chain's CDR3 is CASSQDRTGGRTDTQYF. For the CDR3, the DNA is TGTGCCAGCAGCCAAGATAGAACAGGGGGTCGCACAGATACGCAGTATTTT.

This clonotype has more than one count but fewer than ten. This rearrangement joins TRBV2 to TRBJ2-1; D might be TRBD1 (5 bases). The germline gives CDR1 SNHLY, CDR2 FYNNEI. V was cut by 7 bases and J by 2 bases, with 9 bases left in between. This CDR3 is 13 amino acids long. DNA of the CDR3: TGTGCCAGCACTTGGACAACCTACAATGAGCAGTTCTTC. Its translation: CASTWTTYNEQFF.

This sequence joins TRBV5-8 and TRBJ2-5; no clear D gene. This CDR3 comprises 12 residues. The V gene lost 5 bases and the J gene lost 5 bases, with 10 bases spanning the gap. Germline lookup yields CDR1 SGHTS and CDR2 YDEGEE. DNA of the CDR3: TGTGCCAGCAGACGGATTTGGGAGACCCAGTACTTC. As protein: CASRRIWETQYF.

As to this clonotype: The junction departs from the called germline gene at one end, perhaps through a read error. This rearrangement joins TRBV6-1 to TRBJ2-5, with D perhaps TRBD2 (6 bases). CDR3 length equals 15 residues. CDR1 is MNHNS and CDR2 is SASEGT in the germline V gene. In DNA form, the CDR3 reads TGTGCCAGCACGGGGATTGGGGGGTACCAAGAGGCCCAGTACTTC. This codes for CASTGIGGYQEAQYF.

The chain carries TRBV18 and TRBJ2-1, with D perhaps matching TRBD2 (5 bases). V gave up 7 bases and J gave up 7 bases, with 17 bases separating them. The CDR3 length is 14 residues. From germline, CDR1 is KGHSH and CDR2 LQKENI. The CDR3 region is CASLPGVSTNEQFF. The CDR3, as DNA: TGTGCCAGCTTACCCGGGGTTAGCACGAATGAGCAGTTCTTC. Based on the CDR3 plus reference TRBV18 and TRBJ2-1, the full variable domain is NAGVMQNPRHLVRRRGQEARLRCSPMKGHSHVYWYRQLPEEGLKFMVYLQKENIIDESGMPKERFSAEFPKEGPSILRIQQVVRGDSAAYFCASLPGVSTNEQFFGPGTRLTVL.

CDR3 bases: TGTGCCAGCAGCTTCAGGACAGGTTTGAGCCAAAACATTCAGTACTTC. Translation gives CASSFRTGLSQNIQYF. V usage is TRBV7-2 and J usage is TRBJ2-4; 7 bases are a match to TRBD1. V trimming: 3 bases; J trimming: 5 bases; junction bases outside the gene matches: 10. CDR3 length: 16 residues. The V gene's germline CDR1 is SGHTA and CDR2 FQGNSA.

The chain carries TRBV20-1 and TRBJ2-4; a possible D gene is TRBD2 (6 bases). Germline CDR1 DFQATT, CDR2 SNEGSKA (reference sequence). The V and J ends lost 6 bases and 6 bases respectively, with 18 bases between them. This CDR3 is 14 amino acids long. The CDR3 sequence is CSAPPGAGGNIQYF. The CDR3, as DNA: TGCAGTGCCCCCCCCGGGGCCGGGGGAAACATTCAGTACTTC.

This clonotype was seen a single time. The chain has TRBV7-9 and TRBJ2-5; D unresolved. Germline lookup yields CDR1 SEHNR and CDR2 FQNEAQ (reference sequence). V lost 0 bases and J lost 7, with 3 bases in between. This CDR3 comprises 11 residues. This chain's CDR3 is CASSLAVTQYF. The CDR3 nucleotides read TGTGCCAGCAGCTTAGCCGTGACCCAGTACTTC.

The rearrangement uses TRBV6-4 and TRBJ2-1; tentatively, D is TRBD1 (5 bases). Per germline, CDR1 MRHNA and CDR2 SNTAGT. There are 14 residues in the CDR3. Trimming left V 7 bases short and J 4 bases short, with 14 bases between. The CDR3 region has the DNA TGTGCCAGCAAAACAGGTGCTTCTTACAATGAGCAGTTCTTC. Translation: CASKTGASYNEQFF.

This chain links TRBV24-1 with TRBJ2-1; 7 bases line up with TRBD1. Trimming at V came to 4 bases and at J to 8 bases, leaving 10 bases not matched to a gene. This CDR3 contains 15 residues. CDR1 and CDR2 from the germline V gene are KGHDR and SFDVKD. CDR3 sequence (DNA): TGTGCCACCAGTGACTGGGACAGTCCTCGACATGAGCAGTTCTTC. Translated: CATSDWDSPRHEQFF.

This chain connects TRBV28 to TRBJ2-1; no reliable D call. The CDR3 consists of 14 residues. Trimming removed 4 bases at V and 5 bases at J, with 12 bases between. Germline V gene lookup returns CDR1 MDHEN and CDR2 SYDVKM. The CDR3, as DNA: TGTGCCAGCAGTTCCACAATCCCGGACAATGAGCAGTTCTTC. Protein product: CASSSTIPDNEQFF. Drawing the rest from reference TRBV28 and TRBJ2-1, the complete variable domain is DVKVTQSSRYLVKRTGEKVFLECVQDMDHENMFWYRQDPGLGLRLIYFSYDVKMKEKGDIPEGYSVSREKKERFSLILESASTNQTSMYLCASSSTIPDNEQFFGPGTRLTVL.

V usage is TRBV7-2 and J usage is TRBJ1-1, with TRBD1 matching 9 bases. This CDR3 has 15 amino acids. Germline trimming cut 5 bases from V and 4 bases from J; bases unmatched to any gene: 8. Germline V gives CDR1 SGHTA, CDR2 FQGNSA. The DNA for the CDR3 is TGTGCCAGCAGCCAAACCGTGGGACAGGGCACTGAAGCTTTCTTT. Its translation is CASSQTVGQGTEAFF.